Each of the 21 T cell receptor beta chains below was sequenced from the same sample in a study of response to subunit inactivated influenza vaccine. MiXCR, applied by TCRdb to the RT-PCR reads, yields one record per CDR3 protein. The profile shows around 200,000 distinct CDR3 sequences, roughly an eighth of them singletons. The sequenced sample was CD8+ T cells sorted from PBMCs, obtained less than 6 days after vaccination. These receptors originate from a man aged 45-60 years who received an inactivated influenza vaccine.

The chain combines TRBV7-9 with TRBJ2-3; D may be TRBD2 (7 bases). This CDR3 has 13 residues. The germline V and J ends were trimmed by 5 bases and 7 bases, with 13 bases remaining between them. Germline V gene lookup returns CDR1 SEHNR and CDR2 FQNEAQ (reference sequence). In DNA, the CDR3 is TGTGCCAGCAGCCCAGACGGGGGGCATACGCAGTATTTT. It specifies CASSPDGGHTQYF.

The V gene is TRBV6-2 or TRBV6-3, the J gene TRBJ2-3; D is perhaps TRBD1 (6 bases). V lost 5 bases and J lost 3, with 12 bases in between. Germline CDR1 reads MNHEY; CDR2 reads SVGEGT. CDR3 length: 14 amino acids. The CDR3 DNA sequence: TGTGCCAGCAGTCCCGAAGGGACAACAGATACGCAGTATTTT. Translation: CASSPEGTTDTQYF.

The table lists this clonotype with many counts. V is TRBV5-1 and J is TRBJ1-1; 8 nucleotides match TRBD1. V trimming: 4 bases; J trimming: 3 bases; junction bases outside the gene matches: 5. There are 14 residues in the CDR3. From germline, CDR1 is SGHRS and CDR2 YFSETQ. The DNA for the CDR3 is TGCGCCAGCAGCGATCCGGGACAGGACACTGAAGCTTTCTTT. Translation gives CASSDPGQDTEAFF.

The chain links TRBV2 to TRBJ2-4, with TRBD1 matching over 11 bases. From germline, CDR1 is SNHLY and CDR2 FYNNEI. J was trimmed by 1 base and V by 7 bases; bases with no gene match: 3. The CDR3 has 15 amino acids. The CDR3 loop is CASIGTGGAKNIQYF. The CDR3 coding sequence is TGTGCCAGCATTGGGACAGGGGGTGCCAAAAACATTCAGTACTTC.

This clonotype was counted a few times. The V gene is TRBV5-4, the J gene TRBJ2-7; the D call may be TRBD1 or TRBD2 (5 bases each). The CDR3 consists of 14 residues. Deletions cut 1 base from V and 1 base from J, with 9 bases between. Germline V gene sequence: CDR1 SGHNT, CDR2 YYREEE (reference sequence). The CDR3 sequence is CASSLRGASYEQYF. The CDR3 bases are TGTGCCAGCAGCTTGCGAGGGGCTTCCTACGAGCAGTACTTC. The full variable domain, in which reference TRBV5-4 and TRBJ2-7 provide the parts outside the CDR3, is ETGVTQSPTHLIKTRGQQVTLRCSSQSGHNTVSWYQQALGQGPQFIFQYYREEENGRGNFPPRFSGLQFPNYSSELNVNALELDDSALYLCASSLRGASYEQYFGPGTRLTVT.

This clonotype was found a few times. The rearrangement joins TRBV5-1 to TRBJ2-5; 7 positions agree with TRBD2. This CDR3 region has 16 residues. The V and J ends lost 0 bases and 2 bases, in that order; junction bases with no gene match: 7. In germline, CDR1 is SGHRS, CDR2 YFSETQ. The CDR3 region has the DNA TGCGCCAGCAGCTTGGGTCTTAGCGGGTCTCAAGAGACCCAGTACTTC. Translation gives CASSLGLSGSQETQYF.

This rearrangement joins TRBV7-9 to TRBJ1-5; no definite D call. The CDR3 has 14 amino acids. Per the germline V gene, CDR1 is SEHNR and CDR2 is FQNEAQ (reference sequence). The V gene lost 1 base and the J gene lost 3 bases, with 7 bases spanning the gap. The CDR3 spells CASSLVGFNQPQHF. CDR3 DNA sequence: TGTGCCAGCAGCTTAGTAGGGTTCAATCAGCCCCAGCATTTT.

The chain has TRBV7-9 and TRBJ2-3; perhaps TRBD2 as D (6 bases). CDR3 size: 12 residues. Trimming stripped 4 bases from V and 8 bases from J, with 10 bases between. Germline CDR1 and CDR2: SEHNR and FQNEAQ (reference sequence). The CDR3 DNA reads as TGTGCCAGCAGCTCGACTAGAATTACGCAGTATTTT. Translation gives CASSSTRITQYF.

The V and J genes are TRBV4-1 and TRBJ2-7; D tentatively reads TRBD1 or TRBD2 (6 bases each). Trimming left V 5 bases short and J 2 bases short, with 16 bases between. This CDR3 has 15 amino acids. CDR1 MGHRA and CDR2 YSYEKL come from the germline V gene. The CDR3 nucleotides are TGCGCCAGCAGCGACCCCGGAAGGGGGGCCTACGAGCAGTACTTC. Its protein product is CASSDPGRGAYEQYF.

The sample holds many counts of this clonotype. The chain links TRBV7-9 to TRBJ2-7; 8 bases fit TRBD1. This CDR3 is 15 amino acids long. V dropped 5 bases and J dropped 5; count of bases not matched to a gene: 11. Germline CDR1 reads SEHNR; CDR2 reads FQNEAQ (reference sequence). The CDR3 loop reads CASSALGQGNNEQYF. The CDR3 nucleotides read TGTGCCAGCAGCGCCCTAGGACAGGGAAACAACGAGCAGTACTTC.

This clonotype was observed a few times. The gene calls are TRBV7-9 and TRBJ2-2; no clear D. The CDR3 totals 16 residues. Germline lookup yields CDR1 SEHNR and CDR2 FQNEAQ (reference sequence). Trimming removed 1 base at V and 5 bases at J, with 14 bases between. The CDR3 DNA is TGTGCCAGCAGCTTAGAAGTCCGGGTTGGTACCGGGGAGCTGTTTTTT. This encodes CASSLEVRVGTGELFF.

The chain couples TRBV6-2 or TRBV6-3 to TRBJ2-5; maybe TRBD2 (6 bases). This CDR3 comprises 15 residues. Germline V gene sequence: CDR1 MNHEY, CDR2 SVGEGT. V dropped 4 bases and J dropped 5 bases, with 17 bases sitting between them. CDR3 loop: CASSSIPGLSETQYF. In DNA form, the CDR3 reads TGTGCCAGCAGTTCCATCCCGGGACTTTCGGAGACCCAGTACTTC.

This clonotype was seen more than once but under ten times. The V call is TRBV15, the J call TRBJ2-5; no reliable D call. V was clipped by 3 bases and J by 5 bases, with 13 bases between them. There are 14 residues in the CDR3. Germline V CDR1 and CDR2: LNHNV, YYDKDF (reference sequence). CDR3 amino acids: CATSSGEGTETQYF. Written as DNA, the CDR3 is TGTGCCACCAGCAGTGGCGAAGGCACGGAGACCCAGTACTTC.

This clonotype occurred a few times. The chain joins TRBV5-1 to TRBJ2-3; TRBD2 might be the D (6 bases). This CDR3 is 17 amino acids long. CDR1 and CDR2 (germline): SGHRS, YFSETQ. V lost 1 base to trimming and J lost 3 bases, with 18 bases between them. This CDR3 is CASSLRFGGSGTDTQYF. CDR3 nucleotides: TGCGCCAGCAGCTTGCGGTTTGGGGGGTCGGGAACAGATACGCAGTATTTT.

This chain joins TRBV3-1 and TRBJ2-3, with a possible D match to TRBD1 (6 bases). Germline V CDR1 and CDR2: LGHDT, YNNKEL (reference sequence). The CDR3 totals 18 residues. Trimming removed 11 bases from V and 0 bases from J, with 27 bases in between. CDR3 region: CALSNKRGFSLSTDTQYF. The CDR3 region has the DNA TGTGCCCTCAGTAATAAGAGGGGGTTTTCCCTTAGCACAGATACGCAGTATTTT.

This clonotype was observed many times. The chain employs TRBV4-3 and TRBJ2-7, with 8 bases lining up with TRBD1. This CDR3 region has 12 residues. From germline, CDR1 is LGHNA and CDR2 YSLEER. The V gene end was trimmed by 4 bases and the J gene end by 12 bases; junction bases not matched to a gene: 8. CDR3 DNA: TGCGCCAGCAGCCCAACGACAGGGGCCTTGTACTTC. Protein: CASSPTTGALYF.

At least ten counts were recorded for this clonotype. The J gene is TRBJ2-1, the V gene TRBV29-1; TRBD2 is a possible D gene (5 bases). The CDR3 is 13 amino acids. Germline V CDR1 and CDR2: SQVTM, ANQGSEA. V was trimmed by 4 bases and J by 0 bases, leaving 7 bases between them. CDR3 in DNA: TGCAGCGTTGTTCTAGCCTCCTACAATGAGCAGTTCTTC. It codes for CSVVLASYNEQFF.

This rearrangement joins TRBV20-1 to TRBJ2-7, with D maybe TRBD2 (6 bases). The germline V gene has CDR1 DFQATT and CDR2 SNEGSKA (reference sequence). The CDR3 contains 13 residues. V was shortened by 5 bases and J by 2 bases, with 13 bases between the two germline ends. DNA of the CDR3: TGCAGTGCTCGGGGAGGCAGGGCCTACGAGCAGTACTTC. Its translation is CSARGGRAYEQYF.

This clonotype was counted between two and nine times. This chain joins TRBV27 and TRBJ1-4, with a weak D call TRBD1 (6 bases). Germline-derived CDR1 and CDR2 are MNHEY and SMNVEV (reference sequence). The CDR3 loop spans 17 amino acids. Deletions cut 5 bases from V and 0 bases from J, with 16 bases between. The CDR3 protein is CASSPKTTGPTNEKLFF. The CDR3 coding sequence is TGTGCCAGCAGTCCGAAGACGACAGGACCAACTAATGAAAAACTGTTTTTT.

This chain joins TRBV14 and TRBJ2-3, with 8 nucleotides matching TRBD2. Germline values: CDR1 SGHDN, CDR2 FVKESK. This CDR3 region has 13 residues. The trim removed 3 bases at V and 6 bases at J, leaving 2 bases unmatched. The CDR3 loop reads CASSHGGADTQYF. The CDR3 DNA sequence: TGTGCCAGCAGCCACGGGGGGGCGGATACGCAGTATTTT.

This clonotype was detected only a few times. The gene calls are TRBV29-1 and TRBJ2-2; 8 positions match TRBD1. Germline loops: CDR1 SQVTM, CDR2 ANQGSEA. V trimming: 3 bases; J trimming: 5 bases; junction bases outside the gene matches: 8. The CDR3 consists of 15 residues. The DNA for the CDR3 is TGCAGCGTTGATGGAACCGGGACAGGAACCGGGGAGCTGTTTTTT. It codes for CSVDGTGTGTGELFF.